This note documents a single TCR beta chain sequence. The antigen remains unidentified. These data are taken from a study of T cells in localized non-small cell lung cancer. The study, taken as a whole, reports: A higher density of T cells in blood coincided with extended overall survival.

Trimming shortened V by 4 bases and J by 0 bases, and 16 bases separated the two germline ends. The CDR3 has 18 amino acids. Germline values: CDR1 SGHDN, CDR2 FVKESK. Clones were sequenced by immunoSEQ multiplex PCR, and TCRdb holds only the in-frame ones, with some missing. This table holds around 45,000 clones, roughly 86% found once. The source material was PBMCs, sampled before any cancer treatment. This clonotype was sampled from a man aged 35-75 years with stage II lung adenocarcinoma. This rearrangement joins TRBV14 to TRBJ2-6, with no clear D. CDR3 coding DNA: TGTGCCAGCAGCCCATACCTCCCAGGCTTCTCTGGGGCCAACGTCCTGACTTTC. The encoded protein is CASSPYLPGFSGANVLTF.